The following is a T cell receptor beta chain sequence with its context. Its specificity is not known. PBMCs numbering at least 6.5 million were isolated per sample. These data are taken from a study of blood T cells in healthy people across ages. At the level of the study: About one barcoded beta molecule per two T cells came from capture by template switching.

Trimming shortened V by 5 bases and J by 0 bases, and 14 bases separated the two germline ends. Germline V lookup: CDR1 SGHTA, CDR2 FQGNSA. The CDR3 is 15 residues long. Together with a sample-barcoded 5' primer, a J-beta primer mix was included in a second PCR lasting roughly 6 to 12 cycles. TCRdb processed the 5' RACE reads anew with MiXCR; each CDR3 protein has one entry. Of around 850,000 distinct CDR3 sequences listed, roughly 35% are singletons. General study results and limits: Age advanced and TCR beta diversity per million T cells fell, roughly linearly.

The rearrangement uses TRBV7-2 and TRBJ2-7; D not resolved. The sample taken for sequencing was blood. The clonotype comes from a man in his late teens or twenties in good health. The CDR3 loop is CASSQRSSSSYEQYF. The CDR3, as DNA: TGTGCCAGCAGCCAGAGGTCTTCGAGCTCCTACGAGCAGTACTTC.